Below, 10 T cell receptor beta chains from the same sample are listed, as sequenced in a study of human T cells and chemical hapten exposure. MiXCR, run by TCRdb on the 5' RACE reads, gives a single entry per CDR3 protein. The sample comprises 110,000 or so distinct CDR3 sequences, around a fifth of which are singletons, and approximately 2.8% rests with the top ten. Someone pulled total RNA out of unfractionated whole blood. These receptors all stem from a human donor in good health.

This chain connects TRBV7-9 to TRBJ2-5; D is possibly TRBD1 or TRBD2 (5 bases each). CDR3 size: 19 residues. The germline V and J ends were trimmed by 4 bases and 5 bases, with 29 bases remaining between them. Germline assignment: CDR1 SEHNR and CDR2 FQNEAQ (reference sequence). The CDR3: CASSSWALRLNLEGETQYF. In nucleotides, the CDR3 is TGTGCCAGCAGCTCCTGGGCCCTGAGGCTAAATCTTGAGGGGGAGACCCAGTACTTC. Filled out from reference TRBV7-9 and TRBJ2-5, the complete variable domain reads DTGVSQNPRHKITKRGQNVTFRCDPISEHNRLYWYRQTLGQGPEFLTYFQNEAQLEKSRLLSDRFSAERPKGSFSTLEIQRTEQGDSAMYLCASSSWALRLNLEGETQYFGPGTRLLVL.

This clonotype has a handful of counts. In nucleotides, the CDR3 is TGTGCCAGCAGCGCTACAGCGGGCAAAAACATTCAGTACTTC. As protein: CASSATAGKNIQYF. This sequence joins TRBV6-2 or TRBV6-3 and TRBJ2-4; D might be TRBD2 (6 bases). Between the trimmed V and J ends, which lost 6 bases and 3 bases, there was a span of 12 bases. The CDR3 spans 14 residues. CDR1 is MNHEY and CDR2 is SVGEGT in the germline V gene.

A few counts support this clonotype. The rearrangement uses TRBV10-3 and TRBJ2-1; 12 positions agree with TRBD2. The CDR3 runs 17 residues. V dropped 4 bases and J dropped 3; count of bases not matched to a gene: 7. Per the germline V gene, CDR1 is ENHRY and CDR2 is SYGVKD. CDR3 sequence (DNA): TGTGCCATCAGTGGGCTGACTAGCGGGAGATTCTACAATGAGCAGTTCTTC. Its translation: CAISGLTSGRFYNEQFF.

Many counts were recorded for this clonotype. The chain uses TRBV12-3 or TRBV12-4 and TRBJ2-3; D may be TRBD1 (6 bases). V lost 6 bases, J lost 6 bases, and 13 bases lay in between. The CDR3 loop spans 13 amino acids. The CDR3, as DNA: TGTGCCAGCAGCCGCACAGGGACCGATACGCAGTATTTT. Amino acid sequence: CASSRTGTDTQYF.

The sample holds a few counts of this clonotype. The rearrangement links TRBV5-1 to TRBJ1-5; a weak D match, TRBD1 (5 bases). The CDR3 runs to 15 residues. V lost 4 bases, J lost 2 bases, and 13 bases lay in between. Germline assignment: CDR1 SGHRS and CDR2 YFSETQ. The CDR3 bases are TGCGCCAGCAGCCTGGAAGGGGCAGGCAATCAGCCCCAGCATTTT. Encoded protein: CASSLEGAGNQPQHF.

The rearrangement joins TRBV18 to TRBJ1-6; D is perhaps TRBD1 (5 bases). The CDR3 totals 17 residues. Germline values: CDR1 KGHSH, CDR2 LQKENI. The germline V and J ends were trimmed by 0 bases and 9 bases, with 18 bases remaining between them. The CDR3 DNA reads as TGTGCCAGCTCACCACCTGAGGTAGCCGCCGGGGGTTCACCCCTCCACTTT. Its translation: CASSPPEVAAGGSPLHF.

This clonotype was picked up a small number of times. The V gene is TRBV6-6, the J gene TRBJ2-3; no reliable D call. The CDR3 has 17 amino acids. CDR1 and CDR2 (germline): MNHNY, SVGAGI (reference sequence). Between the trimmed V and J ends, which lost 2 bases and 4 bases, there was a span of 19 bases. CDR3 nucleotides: TGTGCCAGCAGTTACCGCCCCCAGTCATTGGTGCCAGATACGCAGTATTTT. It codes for CASSYRPQSLVPDTQYF.

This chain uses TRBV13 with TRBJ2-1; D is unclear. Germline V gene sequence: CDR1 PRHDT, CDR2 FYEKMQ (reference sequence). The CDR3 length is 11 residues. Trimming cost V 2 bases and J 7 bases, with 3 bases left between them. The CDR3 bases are TGTGCCAGCAGCTTAAGGAATGAGCAGTTCTTC. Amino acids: CASSLRNEQFF.

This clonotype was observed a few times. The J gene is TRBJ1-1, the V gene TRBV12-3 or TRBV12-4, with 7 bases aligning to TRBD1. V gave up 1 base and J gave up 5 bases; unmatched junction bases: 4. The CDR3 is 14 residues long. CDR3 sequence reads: CASSLGRGRTEAFF. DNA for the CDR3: TGTGCCAGCAGTTTAGGGAGGGGGCGAACTGAAGCTTTCTTT.

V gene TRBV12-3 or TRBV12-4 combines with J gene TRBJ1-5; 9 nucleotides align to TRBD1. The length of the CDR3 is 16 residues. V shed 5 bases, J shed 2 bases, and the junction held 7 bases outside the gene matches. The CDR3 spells CASSGPGQGGNQPQHF. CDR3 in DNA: TGTGCCAGCAGTGGCCCGGGACAGGGAGGCAATCAGCCCCAGCATTTT.